This T cell receptor beta chain was sequenced in a study of blood T cell repertoires in COVID-19. Authors' methods: Estimation of nucleated cell counts was performed using reference gene primer amplification. Sequencing was performed with immunoSEQ multiplex PCR; in TCRdb, only in-frame clones are kept and a portion is missing. D and trimming were read from the DNA, whereas the V and J calls and clone size are those reported in that table. In the table there are some 45,000 clones, under 95% of which are singletons. V gave up 7 bases and J gave up 3 bases, with 15 bases separating them. Germline values: CDR1 MNHEY, CDR2 SMNVEV (reference sequence). The CDR3 consists of 15 residues.

This clonotype was sampled from a man aged 70 or older with active COVID-19. The specimen sequenced was peripheral blood. The rearrangement joins TRBV27 to TRBJ2-2; weak D call: TRBD1 (7 bases). CDR3 DNA sequence: TGTGCCAGCACCACACAGGGGACTTACACCGGGGAGCTGTTTTTT. It codes for CASTTQGTYTGELFF.